Below, 21 T cell receptor beta chains from the same sample are listed, as sequenced in a study of blood T cell repertoires in COVID-19. Method: immunoSEQ multiplex PCR; TCRdb's copy keeps in-frame clones and lacks some. The sample carries about 350,000 clones, 87% recorded once. Sequenced input: peripheral blood. These receptors originate from a woman aged 50 to 60 with COVID-19, enrolled during active disease.

The chain employs TRBV4-3 and TRBJ2-1, with 14 positions matching TRBD2. The CDR3 consists of 17 residues. The V and J ends lost 0 bases and 7 bases, in that order; junction bases with no gene match: 5. Germline V gene lookup returns CDR1 LGHNA and CDR2 YSLEER. The CDR3 DNA reads TGCGCCAGCAGCCAAGATATCAGGACTAGCGGGAGGAATGAGCAGTTCTTC. Translated: CASSQDIRTSGRNEQFF.

The chain recombines TRBV19 with TRBJ1-1; TRBD1 agrees at 8 bases. This CDR3 is 14 amino acids long. The germline CDR1 and CDR2 sequences are LNHDA and SQIVND (reference sequence). V gave up 6 bases and J gave up 3 bases; unmatched junction bases: 6. CDR3 sequence: CASSPTGEYTEAFF. CDR3 nucleotide sequence: TGTGCCAGTAGCCCGACAGGGGAGTACACTGAAGCTTTCTTT.

The J gene is TRBJ2-1, the V gene TRBV6-6, with 8 nucleotides matching TRBD2. Germline CDR1 reads MNHNY; CDR2 reads SVGAGI (reference sequence). This CDR3 spans 15 amino acids. The trim removed 6 bases at V and 8 bases at J, leaving 12 bases unmatched. CDR3 sequence reads: CASRSRLAPLHEQFF. The CDR3 DNA reads as TGTGCCAGCAGGTCTCGACTAGCGCCTCTCCATGAGCAGTTCTTC.

V gene TRBV2 combines with J gene TRBJ1-3; 8 nucleotides agree with TRBD1. The CDR3 runs to 14 residues. From germline, CDR1 is SNHLY and CDR2 FYNNEI. V gave up 8 bases and J gave up 3 bases; unmatched junction bases: 6. CDR3 protein: CASVDRGFGNTIYF. The CDR3 DNA reads TGTGCCAGCGTAGACAGGGGTTTTGGAAACACCATATATTTT.

The rearrangement links TRBV10-3 to TRBJ2-1, with D perhaps matching TRBD2 (5 bases). The CDR3 runs to 15 residues. Germline values: CDR1 ENHRY, CDR2 SYGVKD. V was pared by 6 bases and J by 0 bases, with 12 bases between. The CDR3 reads CAISAEEPSYNEQFF. The CDR3 bases are TGTGCCATCAGCGCGGAGGAACCCTCCTACAATGAGCAGTTCTTC.

A note on this clone: A much larger clone sits a single nucleotide away, making a read error possible. The chain uses TRBV6-5 and TRBJ1-1; unclear D gene. Trimming removed 4 bases at V and 0 bases at J, with 9 bases between. Germline-derived CDR1 and CDR2 are MNHEY and SVGAGI. The CDR3 loop spans 14 amino acids. The CDR3 reads CASSLTDMNTEAFF. The CDR3, as DNA: TGTGCCAGCAGTTTAACAGACATGAACACTGAAGCTTTCTTT.

The chain's CDR3 is CATREEPGQGYEAFF. The CDR3 bases are TGTGCCACCAGAGAAGAGCCGGGGCAGGGGTATGAAGCTTTCTTT. The chain links TRBV15 to TRBJ1-1; tentative D call: TRBD1 (6 bases). Germline V gene sequence: CDR1 LNHNV, CDR2 YYDKDF (reference sequence). The CDR3 runs to 15 residues. Trimming removed 6 bases from V and 7 bases from J, with 21 bases in between.

The chain combines TRBV7-2 with TRBJ1-5; TRBD1 matches 7 bases. Germline V gene lookup returns CDR1 SGHTA and CDR2 FQGNSA. The CDR3 spans 14 residues. Germline trimming cut 2 bases from V and 5 bases from J; bases unmatched to any gene: 3. The CDR3 reads CASSLRQGDQPQHF. DNA of the CDR3: TGTGCCAGCAGCTTACGGCAGGGGGATCAGCCCCAGCATTTT.

V usage is TRBV27 and J usage is TRBJ2-3, with D possibly being TRBD2 (5 bases). Deletions cut 6 bases from V and 3 bases from J, with 25 bases between. CDR1 and CDR2 from the germline V gene are MNHEY and SMNVEV (reference sequence). This CDR3 comprises 18 residues. The CDR3 protein is CASSISAGAGIWTDTQYF. In DNA, the CDR3 is TGTGCCAGCAGCATCTCGGCGGGTGCCGGGATTTGGACAGATACGCAGTATTTT.

The count of this clone is one. This rearrangement joins TRBV5-5 to TRBJ2-1; 9 bases align to TRBD2. CDR1 SGHKS and CDR2 YYEKEE come from the germline V gene (reference sequence). Unmatched junction bases numbered 8, after V lost 0 bases and J lost 4 bases. CDR3 length: 17 amino acids. CDR3 bases: TGTGCCAGCAGCTTGGTAGGCGGGAGGGGGACTTACAATGAGCAGTTCTTC. Protein: CASSLVGGRGTYNEQFF.

The chain employs TRBV25-1 and TRBJ2-1; D may be TRBD1 (6 bases). Germline V gene data show CDR1 as MGHDK and CDR2 as SYGVNS. The CDR3 consists of 14 residues. The V and J ends lost 4 bases and 5 bases respectively, with 12 bases between them. DNA for the CDR3: TGTGCCAGCAGTGTTCAACAGGGAAACAATGAGCAGTTCTTC. Amino acids: CASSVQQGNNEQFF.

CDR3 coding DNA: TGTGCCAGCAGTTTTGCAGGGGCAGGCGGCTACACCTTC. It yields the protein CASSFAGAGGYTF. The rearrangement uses TRBV12-3 or TRBV12-4 and TRBJ1-2, with a weak D call TRBD1 (6 bases). This CDR3 is 13 amino acids long. Trimming stripped 3 bases from V and 8 bases from J, with 13 bases between.

This sequence joins TRBV14 and TRBJ2-2, with 9 positions matching TRBD2. The CDR3 has 17 residues. Germline V gene data show CDR1 as SGHDN and CDR2 as FVKESK. Trimming removed 1 base from V and 3 bases from J; junction bases left unmatched: 6. The CDR3 is CASSQAGLAGDTGELFF. CDR3 sequence (DNA): TGTGCCAGCAGCCAAGCCGGCTTAGCGGGAGACACCGGGGAGCTGTTTTTT. The full variable domain, with the rest looked up from reference TRBV14 and TRBJ2-2, is EAGVTQFPSHSVIEKGQTVTLRCDPISGHDNLYWYRRVMGKEIKFLLHFVKESKQDESGMPNNRFLAERTGGTYSTLKVQPAELEDSGVYFCASSQAGLAGDTGELFFGEGSRLTVL.

V usage is TRBV11-3 and J usage is TRBJ2-1; 13 bases fit TRBD2. The CDR3 runs 15 residues. CDR1 and CDR2 from the germline V gene are SGHNT and YENEEA. V lost 5 bases, J lost 5 bases, and 3 bases stayed unmatched. This chain's CDR3 is CASSIGTSGNNEQFF. Here the CDR3 DNA reads TGTGCCAGCAGCATCGGGACTAGCGGGAACAATGAGCAGTTCTTC.

J is TRBJ1-5 and V is TRBV7-8; tentatively, D is TRBD1 (5 bases). This CDR3 region has 18 residues. Germline V gene sequence: CDR1 SGHVS, CDR2 FQNEAQ. Trimming removed 4 bases at V and 6 bases at J, with 25 bases between. The CDR3 nucleotides read TGTGCCAGCAGCTCGCGACAGCTTACGGCAAGAGGATCTCAGCCCCAGCATTTT. Translation gives CASSSRQLTARGSQPQHF.

This clone was detected a few times. This chain joins TRBV13 and TRBJ2-7; 7 bases fit TRBD2. V lost 5 bases, J lost 3 bases, and 7 bases stayed unmatched. The germline V gene encodes CDR1 PRHDT and CDR2 FYEKMQ (reference sequence). The CDR3 runs to 14 residues. CDR3 amino acids: CASSTRTRRYEQYF. For the CDR3, the DNA is TGTGCCAGCAGCACAAGGACTAGGCGCTACGAGCAGTACTTC.

This clone has more than one count but fewer than ten. CDR3 region: CASSPGQGSGQPQHF. The CDR3 bases are TGTGCCAGCAGCCCGGGACAGGGTTCGGGTCAGCCCCAGCATTTT. The V gene is TRBV3-1 (or the pseudogene TRBV3-2), the J gene TRBJ1-5; 9 positions match TRBD1. Per germline, CDR1 LGHDT and CDR2 YNNKEL (reference sequence). The CDR3 is 15 amino acids. The trim removed 4 bases at V and 6 bases at J, leaving 7 bases unmatched.

J is TRBJ2-7 and V is TRBV12-5; no clear D gene. This CDR3 spans 13 amino acids. The germline V and J ends were trimmed by 1 base and 3 bases, with 7 bases remaining between them. Germline values: CDR1 LGHNT, CDR2 FRNRAP. The CDR3 spells CASGLGDIYEQYF. The CDR3 nucleotides read TGTGCTAGTGGTTTGGGAGATATCTACGAGCAGTACTTC.

The J gene is TRBJ2-2, the V gene TRBV5-4; tentative D call: TRBD1 (5 bases). This CDR3 region has 17 residues. The V end lost 4 bases, the J end lost 6 bases, and 22 bases lay between the germline ends. Germline CDR1 is SGHNT and CDR2 is YYREEE (reference sequence). This CDR3 is CASSMMLGPGIPGELFF. As DNA, the CDR3 is TGTGCCAGCAGCATGATGCTGGGCCCAGGGATTCCCGGGGAGCTGTTTTTT. Based on the CDR3 plus reference TRBV5-4 and TRBJ2-2, the full variable domain is ETGVTQSPTHLIKTRGQQVTLRCSSQSGHNTVSWYQQALGQGPQFIFQYYREEENGRGNFPPRFSGLQFPNYSSELNVNALELDDSALYLCASSMMLGPGIPGELFFGEGSRLTVL.

V usage is TRBV3-1 (or the pseudogene TRBV3-2) and J usage is TRBJ2-7, with 13 bases that match TRBD2. Germline loops: CDR1 LGHDT, CDR2 YNNKEL (reference sequence). The CDR3 extends over 14 amino acids. V lost 6 bases to trimming and J lost 7 bases; unmatched junction nucleotides: 6. CDR3 DNA sequence: TGTGCCAGCAGACTAGCGGGAGGGCCGGGTGAGCAGTACTTC. It translates to CASRLAGGPGEQYF.

The chain links TRBV3-1 (or the pseudogene TRBV3-2) to TRBJ1-2; D might be TRBD1 (6 bases). This CDR3 has 15 residues. Germline CDR1 reads LGHDT; CDR2 reads YNNKEL (reference sequence). V lost 4 bases and J 2 bases, leaving 14 bases between the germline ends. This CDR3 is CASSRSGASNYGYTF. The CDR3 nucleotides read TGTGCCAGCAGCCGGTCAGGGGCATCAAACTATGGCTACACCTTC.